These T cell receptor beta chains were read from a single sample in a study of T cell changes during pregnancy in multiple sclerosis. Sequencing was performed with immunoSEQ multiplex PCR; in TCRdb, only in-frame clones are kept and a portion is missing. The table includes 30,000 or so clones, about 89% detected once. This material consisted of CD8+ T cells from peripheral blood mononuclear cells, taken before pregnancy. Receptor source: a female donor with multiple sclerosis, enrolled in a pregnancy study. Each CDR3 is given without its conserved first and last residue. Each record gives: CDR3 length, V gene, CDR3 protein.

len: 13
v_gene: TRBV10-3
CDR3aa: AISEGERDVNEQF

len: 11
v_gene: TRBV19
CDR3aa: ASSMGRGNEQF

len: 13
v_gene: TRBV27
CDR3aa: ASSLSVSGANVLT

len: 13
v_gene: TRBV28
CDR3aa: ASSLSDRGNTEAF

len: 15
v_gene: TRBV4-1
CDR3aa: ASSPKLGLAASYEQY

len: 12
v_gene: TRBV6-1
CDR3aa: ASTGQGATGELF

len: 12
v_gene: TRBV19
CDR3aa: ASSIFGSSYEQY

len: 15
v_gene: TRBV30
CDR3aa: AWTLPGLAGRDLEQY

len: 10
v_gene: TRBV7-9
CDR3aa: ASSSSGREQF

len: 13
v_gene: TRBV28
CDR3aa: ASSFPGGGYNEQF

len: 13
v_gene: TRBV7-2
CDR3aa: ASSLLAGVYNEQF

len: 14
v_gene: TRBV23-1
CDR3aa: ASSQSGQFDCTEAF

len: 12
v_gene: TRBV12-5
CDR3aa: ASGSWDITYEQY

len: 12
v_gene: TRBV5-6
CDR3aa: ASSSGTGGYGYT

len: 13
v_gene: TRBV6-6
CDR3aa: ASSYWDSSKETQY

len: 11
v_gene: TRBV5-4
CDR3aa: ASSGTRGTEAF

len: 13
v_gene: TRBV6-6
CDR3aa: ASSPDLGVRYGYT

len: 12
v_gene: TRBV7-8
CDR3aa: ASSSSRGTDTQY

len: 12
v_gene: TRBV19
CDR3aa: ASSMVAGNNEQF

len: 10
v_gene: TRBV7-9
CDR3aa: ASSLYNQPQH

len: 12
v_gene: TRBV15
CDR3aa: ATSRGTNTGELF

len: 11
v_gene: TRBV27
CDR3aa: ASSGLGNTEAF

len: 13
v_gene: TRBV6-5
CDR3aa: ASGPGQPPNYGYT

len: 15
v_gene: TRBV5-6
CDR3aa: ASSLKGSYLTFYEQY

len: 13
v_gene: TRBV4-3
CDR3aa: ASSPQAEPNTEAF

len: 12
v_gene: TRBV14
CDR3aa: ASSHRGQYYGYT

len: 11
v_gene: TRBV30
CDR3aa: AWRNRAEETQY

len: 12
v_gene: TRBV7-6
CDR3aa: ASSLEPTGYEQY

len: 14
v_gene: TRBV5-3
CDR3aa: ARSPNRTGPSYEQY

len: 12
v_gene: TRBV6-5
CDR3aa: ASSPGQFSYEQY

len: 14
v_gene: TRBV29-1
CDR3aa: SVEDPSFGGVYEQY

len: 13
v_gene: TRBV14
CDR3aa: ASSQGLAAAYEQY

len: 11
v_gene: TRBV19
CDR3aa: ALAEEGDQPQH

len: 11
v_gene: TRBV7-9
CDR3aa: ASSARDSYEQY

len: 14
v_gene: TRBV2
CDR3aa: ASPFPGQTANYGYT

len: 12
v_gene: TRBV2
CDR3aa: ASSPGTSRYEQF

len: 14
v_gene: TRBV27
CDR3aa: ASSLIVTKNDNEQF

len: 10
v_gene: TRBV29-1
CDR3aa: SVRGGWPEAF

len: 13
v_gene: TRBV9
CDR3aa: ASSVEPGWSTEAF

len: 11
v_gene: TRBV19
CDR3aa: ASSNRANTEAF

len: 10
v_gene: TRBV27
CDR3aa: ASSSHSYEQY

len: 12
v_gene: TRBV9
CDR3aa: ASSVAVKTDTQY

len: 13
v_gene: TRBV19
CDR3aa: ASSHWTDKNTEAF

len: 13
v_gene: TRBV7-9
CDR3aa: ASSSTLGLGAEAF

len: 12
v_gene: TRBV4-3
CDR3aa: ASSQGTREDEQF

len: 15
v_gene: TRBV28
CDR3aa: ASSLPRLAGGVDTQY

len: 13
v_gene: TRBV6-1
CDR3aa: ASGLAGGWVDTQY

len: 16
v_gene: TRBV19
CDR3aa: ASSIDGISGESGNTIY

len: 15
v_gene: TRBV15
CDR3aa: ATSSGTLAGGTYEQY

len: 11
v_gene: TRBV27
CDR3aa: ASSQDSTHEQY

len: 11
v_gene: TRBV7-3
CDR3aa: ASSLWGGTEAF

len: 14
v_gene: TRBV16
CDR3aa: ASSQSADSYNSPLH

len: 12
v_gene: TRBV4-2
CDR3aa: ASSQVGSYNEQF

len: 9
v_gene: TRBV20-1
CDR3aa: SADSYNEQF

len: 13
v_gene: TRBV4-3
CDR3aa: ASSQVLAGTETQY

len: 13
v_gene: TRBV7-9
CDR3aa: ASSSGGRRDEKLF

len: 12
v_gene: TRBV7-3
CDR3aa: ASSPGQGTDTQY

len: 10
v_gene: TRBV5-6
CDR3aa: ASSFVTGTQY

len: 10
v_gene: TRBV30
CDR3aa: AWSSEGYGYT

len: 11
v_gene: TRBV7-9
CDR3aa: ASSSGRTYEQY